The clone carrying this T cell receptor beta chain appeared many times. Its antigen is unknown. The CDR3 is 11 residues long. Trimming cost V 7 bases and J 5 bases, with 11 bases left between them. Germline CDR1 reads SQVTM; CDR2 reads ANQGSEA. This record belongs to a study of early T cells in non-severe SARS-CoV-2 infection. Turning to the study itself: Investigators sequenced bulk RNA drawn from unsorted whole blood, and chains remained unpaired.

One entry per CDR3 protein results from TCRdb running MiXCR on the 5' RACE reads. The sample gives about 22,000 distinct CDR3 sequences, less than 4.5% of which show up once; about 1.5% is in the top ten. General observations from the study: Anti-spike CD8 responses were favored in VDJdb matching, and private and CD4 specificities were missed.

Input material: whole blood. The source is an adult who was a healthcare worker with PCR-confirmed SARS-CoV-2 infection or an uninfected control (not recorded which). The gene calls are TRBV29-1 and TRBJ2-5; tentatively, D is TRBD2 (7 bases). The CDR3 spells CSAGRGETQYF. In nucleotides, the CDR3 is TGCAGCGCTGGGAGGGGGGAGACCCAGTACTTC. Filled out from reference TRBV29-1 and TRBJ2-5, the complete variable domain reads SAVISQKPSRDICQRGTSLTIQCQVDSQVTMMFWYRQQPGQSLTLIATANQGSEATYESGFVIDKFPISRPNLTFSTLTVSNMSPEDSSIYLCSAGRGETQYFGPGTRLLVL.